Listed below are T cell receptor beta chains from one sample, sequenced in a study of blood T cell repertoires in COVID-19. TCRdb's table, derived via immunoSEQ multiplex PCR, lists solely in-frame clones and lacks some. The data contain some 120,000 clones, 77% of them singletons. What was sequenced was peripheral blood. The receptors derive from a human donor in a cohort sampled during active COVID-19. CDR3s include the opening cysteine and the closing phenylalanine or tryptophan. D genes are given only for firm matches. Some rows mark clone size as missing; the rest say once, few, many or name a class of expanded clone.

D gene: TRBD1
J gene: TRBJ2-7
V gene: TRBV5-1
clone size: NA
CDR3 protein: CASSSRDSPPYEQYF
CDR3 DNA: TGCGCCAGCAGCTCCCGGGACAGTCCCCCCTACGAGCAGTACTTC

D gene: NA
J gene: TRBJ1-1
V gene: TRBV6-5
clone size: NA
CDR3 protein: CASKSQNTEAFF
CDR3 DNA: TGTGCCAGCAAATCCCAGAACACTGAAGCTTTCTTT

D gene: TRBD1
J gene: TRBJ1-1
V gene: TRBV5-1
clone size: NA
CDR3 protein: CASGTGPSTEAFF
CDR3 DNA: TGCGCCAGCGGGACAGGGCCGAGTACTGAAGCTTTCTTT

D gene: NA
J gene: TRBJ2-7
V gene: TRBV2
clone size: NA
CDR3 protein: CASSEGAPPYEQYF
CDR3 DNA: TGTGCCAGCAGTGAAGGGGCTCCCCCCTACGAGCAGTACTTC

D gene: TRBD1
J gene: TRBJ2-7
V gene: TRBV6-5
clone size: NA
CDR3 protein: CASSYRQGFYEQYF
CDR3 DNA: TGTGCCAGCAGTTATAGACAGGGGTTCTACGAGCAGTACTTC

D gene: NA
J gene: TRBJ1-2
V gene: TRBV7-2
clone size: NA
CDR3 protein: CASSLVGPAGRYGYTF
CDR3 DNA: TGTGCCAGCAGCTTAGTAGGGCCGGCGGGGCGCTATGGCTACACCTTC

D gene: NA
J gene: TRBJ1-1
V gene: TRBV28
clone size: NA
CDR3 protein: CASSPRDPITEAFF
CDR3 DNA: TGTGCCAGCAGTCCGCGGGACCCTATCACTGAAGCTTTCTTT

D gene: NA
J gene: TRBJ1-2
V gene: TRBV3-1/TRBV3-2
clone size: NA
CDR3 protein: CASSRGPWYTF
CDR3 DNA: TGTGCCAGCAGCCGGGGCCCTTGGTACACCTTC

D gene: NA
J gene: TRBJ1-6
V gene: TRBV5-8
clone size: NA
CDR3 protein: CASSLPGVRSPLHF
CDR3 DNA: TGTGCCAGCAGCTTGCCAGGGGTTCGTTCACCCCTCCACTTT

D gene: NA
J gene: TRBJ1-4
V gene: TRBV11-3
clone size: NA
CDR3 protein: CASSLYVRGNEKLFF
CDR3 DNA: TGTGCCAGCAGCTTATATGTCAGGGGAAATGAAAAACTGTTTTTT

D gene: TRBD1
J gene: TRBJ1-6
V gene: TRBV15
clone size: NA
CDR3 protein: CATSLRTGGGSPLHF
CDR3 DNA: TGTGCCACCAGCCTCCGGACAGGGGGAGGATCACCCCTCCACTTT

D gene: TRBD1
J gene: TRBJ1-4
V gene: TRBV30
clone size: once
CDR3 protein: CAWSAGGQGDSEKLFF
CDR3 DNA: TGTGCCTGGAGTGCCGGCGGACAGGGTGATTCTGAAAAACTGTTTTTT

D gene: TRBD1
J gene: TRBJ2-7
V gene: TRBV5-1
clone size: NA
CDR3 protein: CASSPTGAYEQYF
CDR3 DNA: TGCGCCAGCAGTCCTACAGGGGCCTACGAGCAGTACTTC

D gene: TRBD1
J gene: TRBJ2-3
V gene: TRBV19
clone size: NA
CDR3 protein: CASSEAGTGGADTQYF
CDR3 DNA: TGTGCCAGTAGTGAGGCCGGGACAGGGGGCGCAGATACGCAGTATTTT

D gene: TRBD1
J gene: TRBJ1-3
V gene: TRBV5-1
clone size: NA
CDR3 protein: CASSGGQAATGNTIYF
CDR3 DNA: TGCGCCAGCAGCGGCGGACAGGCGGCGACTGGAAACACCATATATTTT

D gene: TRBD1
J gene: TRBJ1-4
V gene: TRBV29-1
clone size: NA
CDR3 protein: CSGRTGSNEKLFF
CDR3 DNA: TGCAGCGGTAGGACAGGGTCTAATGAAAAACTGTTTTTT

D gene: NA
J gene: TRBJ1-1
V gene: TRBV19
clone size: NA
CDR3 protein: CASSPLQGGQTEAFF
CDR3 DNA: TGTGCCAGTAGTCCACTACAGGGCGGGCAAACTGAAGCTTTCTTT

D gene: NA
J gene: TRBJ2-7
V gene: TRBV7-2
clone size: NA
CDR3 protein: CASSPPRQGAEQYF
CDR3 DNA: TGTGCCAGCAGCCCTCCCAGACAAGGCGCCGAGCAGTACTTC

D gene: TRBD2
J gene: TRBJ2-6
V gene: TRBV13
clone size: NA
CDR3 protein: CASSLRLAAGANVLTF
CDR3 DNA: TGTGCCAGCAGCTTACGACTAGCTGCTGGGGCCAACGTCCTGACTTTC

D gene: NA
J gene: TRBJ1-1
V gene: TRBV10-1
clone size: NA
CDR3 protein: CASSESGQGEEAFF
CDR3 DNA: TGCGCCAGCAGTGAGTCGGGGCAGGGTGAGGAAGCTTTCTTT

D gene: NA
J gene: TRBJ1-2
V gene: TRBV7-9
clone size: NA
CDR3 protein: CASSIGGRWGYTF
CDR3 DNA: TGTGCCAGCAGCATCGGGGGACGGTGGGGCTACACCTTC

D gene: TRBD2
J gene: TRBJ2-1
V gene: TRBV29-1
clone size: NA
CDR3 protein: CSVEVGLAVYNEQFF
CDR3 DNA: TGCAGCGTTGAAGTGGGACTAGCAGTATACAATGAGCAGTTCTTC

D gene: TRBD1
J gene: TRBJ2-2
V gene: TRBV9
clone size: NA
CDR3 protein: CASSPTPLSGTVNTGELFF
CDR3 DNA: TGTGCCAGCAGTCCCACACCCTTATCCGGGACAGTGAACACCGGGGAGCTGTTTTTT

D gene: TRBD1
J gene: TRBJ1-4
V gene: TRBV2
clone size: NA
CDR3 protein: CASSERQGATNEKLFF
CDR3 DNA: TGTGCCAGCAGTGAAAGGCAGGGGGCAACTAATGAAAAACTGTTTTTT

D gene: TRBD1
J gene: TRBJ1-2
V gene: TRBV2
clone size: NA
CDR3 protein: CASRPGQTLYGYTF
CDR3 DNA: TGTGCCAGCAGGCCGGGACAGACTTTGTATGGCTACACCTTC

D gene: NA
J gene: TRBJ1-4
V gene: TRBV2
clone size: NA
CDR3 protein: CASRYGQNEKLFF
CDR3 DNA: TGTGCCAGCAGATACGGACAGAATGAAAAACTGTTTTTT

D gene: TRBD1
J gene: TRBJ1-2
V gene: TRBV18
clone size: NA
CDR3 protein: CASSPEDRGQANYGYTF
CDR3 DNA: TGTGCCAGCTCACCAGAGGACAGGGGGCAAGCTAACTATGGCTACACCTTC

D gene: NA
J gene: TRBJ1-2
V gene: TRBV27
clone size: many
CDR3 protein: CASQLGPSYGYTF
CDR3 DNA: TGTGCCAGCCAGCTGGGGCCCAGCTATGGCTACACCTTC

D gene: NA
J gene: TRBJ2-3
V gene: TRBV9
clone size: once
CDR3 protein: CASSPSPSTDTQYF
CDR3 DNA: TGTGCCAGCAGCCCTAGTCCTAGCACAGATACGCAGTATTTT

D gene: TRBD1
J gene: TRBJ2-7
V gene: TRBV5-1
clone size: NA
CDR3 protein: CASSLGQGTSYEQYF
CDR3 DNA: TGCGCCAGCAGCTTGGGACAGGGGACCTCCTACGAGCAGTACTTC

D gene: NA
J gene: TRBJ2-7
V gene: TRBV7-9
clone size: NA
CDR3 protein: CASSKEGLSEQYF
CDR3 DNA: TGTGCCAGCAGCAAGGAGGGGCTCTCCGAGCAGTACTTC

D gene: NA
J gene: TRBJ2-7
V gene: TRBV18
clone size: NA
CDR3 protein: CASSRVQDSEQYF
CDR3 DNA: TGTGCCAGCTCACGGGTACAGGATTCCGAGCAGTACTTC

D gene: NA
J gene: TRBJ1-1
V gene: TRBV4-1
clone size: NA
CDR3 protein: CASSQGARMNTEAFF
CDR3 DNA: TGCGCCAGCAGCCAGGGGGCCAGGATGAACACTGAAGCTTTCTTT

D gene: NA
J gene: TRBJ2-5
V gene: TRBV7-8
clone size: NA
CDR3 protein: CASSLVAFDDQETQYF
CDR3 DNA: TGTGCCAGCAGCTTAGTAGCCTTTGACGACCAAGAGACCCAGTACTTC